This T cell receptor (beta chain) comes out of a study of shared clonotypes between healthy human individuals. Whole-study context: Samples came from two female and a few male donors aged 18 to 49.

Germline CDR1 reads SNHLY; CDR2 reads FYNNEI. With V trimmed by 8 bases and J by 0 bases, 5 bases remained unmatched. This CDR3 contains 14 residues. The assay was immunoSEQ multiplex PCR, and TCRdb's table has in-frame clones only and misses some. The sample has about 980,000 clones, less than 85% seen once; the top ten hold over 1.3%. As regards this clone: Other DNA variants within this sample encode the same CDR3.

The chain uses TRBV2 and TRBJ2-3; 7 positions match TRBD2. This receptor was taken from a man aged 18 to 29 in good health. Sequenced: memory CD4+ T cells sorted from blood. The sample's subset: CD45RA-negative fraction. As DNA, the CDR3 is TGTGCCAGCGGTCGAGCGGGGAGCACAGATACGCAGTATTTT. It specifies CASGRAGSTDTQYF.